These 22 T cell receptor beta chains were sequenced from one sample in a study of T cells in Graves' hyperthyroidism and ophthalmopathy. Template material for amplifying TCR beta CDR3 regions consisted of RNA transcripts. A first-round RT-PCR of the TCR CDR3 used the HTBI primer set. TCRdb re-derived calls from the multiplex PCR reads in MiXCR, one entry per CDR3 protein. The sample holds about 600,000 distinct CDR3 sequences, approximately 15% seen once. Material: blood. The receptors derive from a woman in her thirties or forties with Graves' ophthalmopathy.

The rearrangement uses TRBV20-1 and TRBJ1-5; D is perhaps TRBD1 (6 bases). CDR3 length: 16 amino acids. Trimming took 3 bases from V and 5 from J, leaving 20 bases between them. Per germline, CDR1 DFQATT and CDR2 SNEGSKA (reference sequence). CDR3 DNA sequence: TGCAGTGCTAGTGATCGGGCAACAGGGCGCCATCAGCCCCAGCATTTT. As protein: CSASDRATGRHQPQHF.

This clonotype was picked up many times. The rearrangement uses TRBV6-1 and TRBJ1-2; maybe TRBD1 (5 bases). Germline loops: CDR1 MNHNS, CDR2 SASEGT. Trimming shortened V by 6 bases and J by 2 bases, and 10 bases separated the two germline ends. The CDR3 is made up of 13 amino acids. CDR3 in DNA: TGTGCCAGCAGCCCAGGGAACAACTATGGCTACACCTTC. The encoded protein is CASSPGNNYGYTF.

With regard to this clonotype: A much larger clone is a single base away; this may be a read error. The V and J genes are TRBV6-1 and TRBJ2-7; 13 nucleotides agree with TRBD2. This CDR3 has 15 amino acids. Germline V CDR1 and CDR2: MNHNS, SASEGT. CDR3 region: CATSRTSGGSYEQYF. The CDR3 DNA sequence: TGTGCCACCAGTCGGACTAGCGGGGGCTCCTACGAGCAGTACTTC.

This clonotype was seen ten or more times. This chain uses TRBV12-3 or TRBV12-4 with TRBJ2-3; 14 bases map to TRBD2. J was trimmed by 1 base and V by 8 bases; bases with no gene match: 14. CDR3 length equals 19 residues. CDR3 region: CASLNLGTSGGDRTDTQYF. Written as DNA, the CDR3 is TGTGCCAGCCTCAATCTGGGGACTAGCGGGGGTGATCGCACAGATACGCAGTATTTT.

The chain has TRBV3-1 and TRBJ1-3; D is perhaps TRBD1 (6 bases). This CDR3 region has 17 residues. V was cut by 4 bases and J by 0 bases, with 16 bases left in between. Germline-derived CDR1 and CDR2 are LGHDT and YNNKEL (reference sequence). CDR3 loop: CASSRYYRANSGNTIYF. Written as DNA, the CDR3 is TGTGCCAGCAGCCGGTACTACAGGGCCAACTCTGGAAACACCATATATTTT.

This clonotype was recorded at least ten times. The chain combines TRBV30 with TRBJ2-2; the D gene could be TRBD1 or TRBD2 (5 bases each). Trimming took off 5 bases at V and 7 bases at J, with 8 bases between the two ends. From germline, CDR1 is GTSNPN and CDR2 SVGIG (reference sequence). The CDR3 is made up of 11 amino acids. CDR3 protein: CAWEGNGELFF. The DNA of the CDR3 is TGTGCCTGGGAGGGGAACGGGGAGCTGTTTTTT.

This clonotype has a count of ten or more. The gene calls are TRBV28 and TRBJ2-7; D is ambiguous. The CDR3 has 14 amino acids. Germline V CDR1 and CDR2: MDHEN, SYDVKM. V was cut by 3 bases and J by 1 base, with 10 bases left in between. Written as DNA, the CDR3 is TGTGCCAGCAGTTTCCCTTGGGATTCCTACGAGCAGTACTTC. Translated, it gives CASSFPWDSYEQYF.

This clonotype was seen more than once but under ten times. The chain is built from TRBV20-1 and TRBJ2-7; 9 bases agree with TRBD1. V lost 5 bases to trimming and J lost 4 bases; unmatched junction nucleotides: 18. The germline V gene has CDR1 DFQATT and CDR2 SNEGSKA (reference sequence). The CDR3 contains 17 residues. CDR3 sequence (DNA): TGCAGTGCTGCCGATCATACCTTTACGGGACAGGGTTACGAGCAGTACTTC. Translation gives CSAADHTFTGQGYEQYF.

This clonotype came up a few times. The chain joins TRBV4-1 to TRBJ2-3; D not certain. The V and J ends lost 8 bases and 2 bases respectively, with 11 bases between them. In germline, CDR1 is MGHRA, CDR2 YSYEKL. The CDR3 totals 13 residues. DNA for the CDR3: TGCGCCAGCTATGACCCATACACAGATACGCAGTATTTT. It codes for CASYDPYTDTQYF.

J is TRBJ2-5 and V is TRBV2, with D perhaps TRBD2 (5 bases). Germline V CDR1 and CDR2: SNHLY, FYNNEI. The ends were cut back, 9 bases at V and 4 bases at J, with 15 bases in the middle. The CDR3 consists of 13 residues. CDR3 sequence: CASSPSAVETQYF. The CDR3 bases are TGTGCCAGTTCTCCTTCAGCGGTAGAGACCCAGTACTTC. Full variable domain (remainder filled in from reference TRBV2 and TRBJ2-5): EPEVTQTPSHQVTQMGQEVILRCVPISNHLYFYWYRQILGQKVEFLVSFYNNEISEKSEIFDDQFSVERPDGSNFTLKIRSTKLEDSAMYFCASSPSAVETQYFGPGTRLLVL.

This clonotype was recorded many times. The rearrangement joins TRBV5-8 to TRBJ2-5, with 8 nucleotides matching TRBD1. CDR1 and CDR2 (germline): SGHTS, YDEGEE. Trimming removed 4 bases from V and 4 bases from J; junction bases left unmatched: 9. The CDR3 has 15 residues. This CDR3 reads CASSQRTGLGETQYF. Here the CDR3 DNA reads TGTGCCAGCAGCCAACGGACAGGGCTGGGAGAGACCCAGTACTTC. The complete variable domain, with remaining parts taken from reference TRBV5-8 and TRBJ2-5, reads EAGVTQSPTHLIKTRGQQATLRCSPISGHTSVYWYQQALGLGLQFLLWYDEGEERNRGNFPPRFSGRQFPNYSSELNVNALELEDSALYLCASSQRTGLGETQYFGPGTRLLVL.

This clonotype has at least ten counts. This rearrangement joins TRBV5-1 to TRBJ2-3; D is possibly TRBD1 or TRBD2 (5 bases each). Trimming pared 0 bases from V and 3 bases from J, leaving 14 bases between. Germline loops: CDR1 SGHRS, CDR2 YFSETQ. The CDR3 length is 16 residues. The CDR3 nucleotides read TGCGCCAGCAGCTTGGTTGGGGGAGTACTTACAGATACGCAGTATTTT. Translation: CASSLVGGVLTDTQYF.

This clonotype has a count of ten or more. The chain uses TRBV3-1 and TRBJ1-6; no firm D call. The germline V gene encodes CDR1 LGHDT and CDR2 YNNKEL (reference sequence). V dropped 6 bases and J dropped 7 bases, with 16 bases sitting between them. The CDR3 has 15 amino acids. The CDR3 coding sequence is TGTGCCAGCAGTCTCAGGACGGTACTGAATTCACCCCTCCACTTT. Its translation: CASSLRTVLNSPLHF.

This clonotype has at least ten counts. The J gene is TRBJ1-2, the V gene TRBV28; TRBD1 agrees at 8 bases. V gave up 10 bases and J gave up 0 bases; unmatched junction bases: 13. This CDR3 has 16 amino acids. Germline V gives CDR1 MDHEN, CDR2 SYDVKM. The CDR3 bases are TGTGCCACCCGGGGGGGACAGGCGACGGCTAACTATGGCTACACCTTC. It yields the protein CATRGGQATANYGYTF.

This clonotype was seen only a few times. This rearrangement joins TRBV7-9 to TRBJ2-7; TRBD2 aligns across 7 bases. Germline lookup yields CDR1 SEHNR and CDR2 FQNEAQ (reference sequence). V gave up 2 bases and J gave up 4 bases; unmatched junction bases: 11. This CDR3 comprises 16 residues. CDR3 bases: TGTGCCAGCAGCTTATATGATGCGGGAGTATGGTACGAGCAGTACTTC. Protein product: CASSLYDAGVWYEQYF. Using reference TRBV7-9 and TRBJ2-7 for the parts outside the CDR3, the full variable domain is DTGVSQNPRHKITKRGQNVTFRCDPISEHNRLYWYRQTLGQGPEFLTYFQNEAQLEKSRLLSDRFSAERPKGSFSTLEIQRTEQGDSAMYLCASSLYDAGVWYEQYFGPGTRLTVT.

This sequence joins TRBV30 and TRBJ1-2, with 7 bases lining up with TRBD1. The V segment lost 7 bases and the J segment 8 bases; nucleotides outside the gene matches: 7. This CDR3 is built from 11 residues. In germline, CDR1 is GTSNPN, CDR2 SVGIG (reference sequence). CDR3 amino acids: CASGQARGYTF. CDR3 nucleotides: TGTGCCTCCGGACAGGCTCGAGGCTACACCTTC. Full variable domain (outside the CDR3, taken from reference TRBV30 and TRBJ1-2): SQTIHQWPATLVQPVGSPLSLECTVEGTSNPNLYWYRQAAGRGLQLLFYSVGIGQISSEVPQNLSASRPQDRQFILSSKKLLLSDSGFYLCASGQARGYTFGSGTRLTVV.

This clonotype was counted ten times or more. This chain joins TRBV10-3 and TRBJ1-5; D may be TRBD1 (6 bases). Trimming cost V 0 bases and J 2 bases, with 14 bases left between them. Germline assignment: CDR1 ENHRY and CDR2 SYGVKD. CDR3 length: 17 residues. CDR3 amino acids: CAISESGGGGGNQPQHF. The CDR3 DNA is TGTGCCATCAGTGAGTCTGGAGGGGGGGGTGGCAATCAGCCCCAGCATTTT.

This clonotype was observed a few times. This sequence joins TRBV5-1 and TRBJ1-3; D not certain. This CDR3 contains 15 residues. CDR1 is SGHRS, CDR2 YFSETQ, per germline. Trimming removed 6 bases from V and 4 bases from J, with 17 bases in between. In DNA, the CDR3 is TGCGCCAGCAACCCCTTTCCGGCCTCAGGAAACACCATATATTTT. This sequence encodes CASNPFPASGNTIYF.

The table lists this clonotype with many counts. CDR3 nucleotide sequence: TGTGCCAGCAGGTCCAGGGGGGGTGAAAAACTGTTTTTT. Translated: CASRSRGGEKLFF. The chain employs TRBV28 and TRBJ1-4; 7 nucleotides align to TRBD1. In germline, CDR1 is MDHEN, CDR2 SYDVKM. V lost 6 bases, J lost 7 bases, and 5 bases stayed unmatched. The CDR3 contains 13 residues.

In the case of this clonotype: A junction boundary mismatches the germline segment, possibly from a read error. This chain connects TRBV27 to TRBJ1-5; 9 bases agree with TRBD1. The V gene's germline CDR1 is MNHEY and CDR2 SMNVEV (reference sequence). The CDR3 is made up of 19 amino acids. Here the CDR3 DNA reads TGTGCCAGCAGTGTATCGGGACAGGGAGGCCCTATAAGCAATCAGCCCCAGCATTTT. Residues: CASSVSGQGGPISNQPQHF.

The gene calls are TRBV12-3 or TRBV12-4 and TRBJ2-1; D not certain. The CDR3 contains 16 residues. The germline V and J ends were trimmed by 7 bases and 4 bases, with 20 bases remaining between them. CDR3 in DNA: TGTGCCAGCACTCCACTACGAGGCGGACGGTACAATGAGCAGTTCTTC. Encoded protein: CASTPLRGGRYNEQFF.

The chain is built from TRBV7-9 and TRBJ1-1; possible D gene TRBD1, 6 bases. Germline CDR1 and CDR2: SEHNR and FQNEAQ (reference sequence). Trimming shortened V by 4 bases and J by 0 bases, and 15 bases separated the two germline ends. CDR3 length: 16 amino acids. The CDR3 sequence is CASSSRDILMNTEAFF. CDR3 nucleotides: TGTGCCAGCAGCTCCCGGGACATCCTCATGAACACTGAAGCTTTCTTT.